These 15 T cell receptor beta chains were all obtained from the same sample, sequenced in a study of T cells after posttransplantation cyclophosphamide. Cells defined as naive were viable CD3+CD4+ or CD3+CD8+ and CCR7+CD45RA+CD45RO-CD95-CD27+CD28+. Libraries were prepared by immunoSEQ multiplex PCR; TCRdb keeps only in-frame clonotypes and omits some of them. Of more than 30,000 clones listed, around nine tenths are singletons. Sequencing was carried out using naive CD4+ T cells sorted from PBMCs. These TCRs come from a woman aged 55-69 years in good health, CMV-negative, and a related stem cell transplant donor.

V and J are TRBV11-2 and TRBJ1-1; no clear D gene. The CDR3 runs to 12 residues. The germline V gene encodes CDR1 SGHAT and CDR2 FQNNGV. Trimming stripped 6 bases from V and 4 bases from J, with 9 bases between. CDR3 DNA sequence: TGTGCCAGCAGTCTCTTCGGCACTGAAGCTTTCTTT. This codes for CASSLFGTEAFF.

This sequence joins TRBV6-6 and TRBJ2-3, with a possible D match to TRBD1 (6 bases). CDR1 and CDR2 (germline): MNHNY, SVGAGI (reference sequence). Trimming shortened V by 6 bases and J by 0 bases, and 7 bases separated the two germline ends. The CDR3 spans 13 residues. The CDR3 here is CASRDSSTDTQYF. The DNA for the CDR3 is TGTGCCAGCAGGGACAGTAGCACAGATACGCAGTATTTT.

The rearrangement uses TRBV10-3 and TRBJ1-1; D remains unclear. Trimming took off 4 bases at V and 1 base at J, with 10 bases between the two ends. Germline-derived CDR1 and CDR2 are ENHRY and SYGVKD. This CDR3 contains 14 residues. This CDR3 reads CAISGLLENTEAFF. DNA of the CDR3: TGTGCCATCAGTGGGCTTCTAGAGAACACTGAAGCTTTCTTT.

V usage is TRBV19 and J usage is TRBJ2-3; 12 nucleotides agree with TRBD1. The junction had 12 bases not matched to a gene; V was cut back by 3 bases and J by 5 bases. The CDR3 is made up of 18 amino acids. CDR1 and CDR2 from the germline V gene are LNHDA and SQIVND (reference sequence). CDR3 sequence (DNA): TGTGCCAGTAGTATGGGACCCACCGGGACAGGGGGCGTAGATACGCAGTATTTT. Translated: CASSMGPTGTGGVDTQYF.

This clone was counted only a few times. The rearrangement uses TRBV6-5 and TRBJ1-1, with 8 positions matching TRBD1. Germline loops: CDR1 MNHEY, CDR2 SVGAGI. The CDR3 spans 13 residues. V was pared by 10 bases and J by 7 bases, with 11 bases of the junction left unmatched. The CDR3 reads CATTGQGTGEAFF. Here the CDR3 DNA reads TGTGCCACAACCGGACAGGGAACAGGTGAAGCTTTCTTT.

The chain joins TRBV5-4 to TRBJ1-5; D is perhaps TRBD1 (5 bases). The CDR3 is 14 residues long. Per germline, CDR1 SGHNT and CDR2 YYREEE (reference sequence). The V and J ends lost 0 bases and 7 bases respectively, with 11 bases between them. As DNA, the CDR3 is TGTGCCAGCAGCTTGGATCCAGGGAACCAGCCCCAGCATTTT. Its translation is CASSLDPGNQPQHF.

This rearrangement joins TRBV6-1 to TRBJ2-3; D not certain. Germline V gives CDR1 MNHNS, CDR2 SASEGT. The CDR3 covers 15 residues. V was shortened by 5 bases and J by 3 bases, with 15 bases between the two germline ends. Here the CDR3 reads CASSTTLAGTDTQYF. CDR3 sequence (DNA): TGTGCCAGCAGTACTACTTTGGCCGGAACAGATACGCAGTATTTT.

The V and J genes are TRBV6-5 and TRBJ2-1, with D maybe TRBD2 (6 bases). The CDR3 is 12 amino acids. CDR1 and CDR2 (germline): MNHEY, SVGAGI. This chain's CDR3 is CVAGTSYREQFF. Written as DNA, the CDR3 is TGTGTGGCGGGGACTTCGTATAGGGAGCAGTTCTTC.

CDR3 sequence: CAGRGYGFAYNEQFF. CDR3 in DNA: TGTGCCGGGAGGGGGTACGGCTTCGCCTACAATGAGCAGTTCTTC. This chain joins TRBV6-5 and TRBJ2-1; D possibly corresponds to TRBD2 (7 bases). V lost 11 bases and J 2 bases, leaving 19 bases between the germline ends. CDR1 is MNHEY, CDR2 SVGAGI, per germline. This CDR3 is built from 15 residues.

This chain connects TRBV7-2 to TRBJ2-5; the D gene is possibly TRBD1 (7 bases). The CDR3 runs to 15 residues. The germline CDR1 and CDR2 sequences are SGHTA and FQGNSA. V lost 8 bases and J lost 4, with 20 bases in between. Written as DNA, the CDR3 is TGTGCCAGCGCAGGGGGGACAACCTCTTCAGAGACCCAGTACTTC. Translating it yields CASAGGTTSSETQYF.

V gene TRBV7-2 combines with J gene TRBJ2-5; TRBD2 aligns across 7 bases. V lost 5 bases and J lost 4; bases outside the gene matches: 7. Germline values: CDR1 SGHTA, CDR2 FQGNSA. The CDR3 sequence is 14 residues long. The CDR3 here is CASSQAWGGETQYF. The CDR3 DNA sequence: TGTGCCAGCAGCCAGGCCTGGGGGGGAGAGACCCAGTACTTC.

The V and J genes are TRBV18 and TRBJ1-6; possibly TRBD1 for D (5 bases). Germline V lookup: CDR1 KGHSH, CDR2 LQKENI. V lost 3 bases and J lost 6, with 9 bases in between. This CDR3 is 14 amino acids long. CDR3 loop: CASSPETVNSPLHF. CDR3 nucleotide sequence: TGTGCCAGCTCACCGGAGACAGTTAATTCACCCCTCCACTTT.

V is TRBV28 and J is TRBJ2-7; D call uncertain. Trimming took off 10 bases at V and 3 bases at J, with 19 bases between the two ends. This CDR3 has 14 residues. Germline loops: CDR1 MDHEN, CDR2 SYDVKM. In nucleotides, the CDR3 is TGTGCCACCAATAGACCCCCCGGAGACTACGAGCAGTACTTC. It yields the protein CATNRPPGDYEQYF. The full variable domain, completed using reference TRBV28 and TRBJ2-7, is DVKVTQSSRYLVKRTGEKVFLECVQDMDHENMFWYRQDPGLGLRLIYFSYDVKMKEKGDIPEGYSVSREKKERFSLILESASTNQTSMYLCATNRPPGDYEQYFGPGTRLTVT.

V usage is TRBV6-1 and J usage is TRBJ2-1; 7 bases are a match to TRBD1. Trimming at V came to 6 bases and at J to 8 bases, leaving 10 bases not matched to a gene. The V gene's germline CDR1 is MNHNS and CDR2 SASEGT. The CDR3 has 14 amino acids. In DNA, the CDR3 is TGTGCCAGCAGATCGTCCACGGGGACAGATGAGCAGTTCTTC. It yields the protein CASRSSTGTDEQFF.

The chain employs TRBV11-2 and TRBJ1-1; weak D call: TRBD1 (5 bases). This CDR3 is 19 amino acids long. V gave up 2 bases and J gave up 0 bases, with 22 bases separating them. Germline V gene data show CDR1 as SGHAT and CDR2 as FQNNGV. CDR3 nucleotides: TGTGCCAGCAGCTTAATATTGGGACTGCGTTTTTCTATGAACACTGAAGCTTTCTTT. The encoded protein is CASSLILGLRFSMNTEAFF.